This TCR beta chain emerged from a study of a mutant IDH1 vaccine in newly diagnosed glioma. The time point was: week 11, during vaccination. The vaccine gave 300 ug of a 20-mer mutant IDH1 peptide subcutaneously per dose. Data came from immunoSEQ multiplex PCR; TCRdb stores just in-frame clones and leaves some out. The repertoire holds 45,000 to 60,000 clones, with 90% to 95% as singletons. General study results and limits: Apparently unrelated to pseudoprogression were changes in the top peripheral T cell clonotypes.

V lost 4 bases, J lost 0 bases, and 6 bases stayed unmatched. Germline V gene sequence: CDR1 SGDLS, CDR2 YYNGEE. This CDR3 comprises 15 residues. As concerns this clone: The antigen remains undetermined.

The starting material was PBMCs, obtained from a glioma patient whose treatment included an IDH1 peptide vaccine. V usage is TRBV9 and J usage is TRBJ1-1, with 7 bases lining up with TRBD1. This receptor was identified in a man aged 50 to 59 with glioma. CDR3 region: CASSPRQGMNTEAFF. CDR3 DNA: TGTGCCAGCAGCCCAAGACAGGGAATGAACACTGAAGCTTTCTTT.